This T cell receptor beta chain was identified during a study of T cell responses to AZD1222 COVID-19 vaccine. Study context: Timing groups of about 4 and about 12 weeks for second doses were pooled.

Profiling relied on immunoSEQ multiplex PCR, and the TCRdb table lists in-frame clones only, not all of them. The sample holds about 85,000 clones, approximately 86% seen once. In regard to this clone: The antigen is unknown.

CDR1 is LNHDA and CDR2 is SQIVND in the germline V gene (reference sequence). J gave up 5 bases and V 3 bases, and 10 bases lay outside the gene matches. The CDR3 consists of 17 residues. Study-level results: An increase in Spike-specific TCR breadth and depth was observed after two AZD1222 doses.

This receptor was identified in an adult in good health. The chain employs TRBV19 and TRBJ2-5; 12 bases align to TRBD1. This material consisted of peripheral blood, taken on day 0 of AZD1222 vaccination. The CDR3 DNA reads as TGTGCCAGTAGTATTGAAACAGGGACAGGGGGCGTCGAGACCCAGTACTTC. Amino acids: CASSIETGTGGVETQYF.